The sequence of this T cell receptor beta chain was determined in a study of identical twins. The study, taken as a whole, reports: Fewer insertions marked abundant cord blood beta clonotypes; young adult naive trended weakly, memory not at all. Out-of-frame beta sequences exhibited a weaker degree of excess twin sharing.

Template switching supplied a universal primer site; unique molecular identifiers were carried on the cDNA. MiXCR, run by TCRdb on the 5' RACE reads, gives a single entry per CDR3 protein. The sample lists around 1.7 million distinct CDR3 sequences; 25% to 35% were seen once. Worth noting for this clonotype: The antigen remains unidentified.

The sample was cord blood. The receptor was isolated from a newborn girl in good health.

The DNA of the CDR3 is TGTGCCAGCAGCCCCGCGGGGGGATCTAACTATGGCTACACCTTC. Amino acid sequence: CASSPAGGSNYGYTF. The gene calls are TRBV7-2 and TRBJ1-2, with D possibly matching TRBD1 (5 bases). This CDR3 is built from 15 residues. Germline CDR1 reads SGHTA; CDR2 reads FQGNSA. V was clipped by 5 bases and J by 0 bases, with 13 bases between them. Based on the CDR3 plus reference TRBV7-2 and TRBJ1-2, the full variable domain is GAGVSQSPSNKVTEKGKDVELRCDPISGHTALYWYRQSLGQGLEFLIYFQGNSAPDKSGLPSDRFSAERTGGSVSTLTIQRTQQEDSAVYLCASSPAGGSNYGYTFGSGTRLTVV.